This T cell receptor beta chain derives from a study of blood T cell repertoires in COVID-19. Looking at the study overall: Samples came from the United States, Italy and Spain, spanning acute and convalescent COVID-19. T cells, B-cell-depleted T cells, or PBMCs provided the cDNA or gDNA that served as material.

V was clipped by 4 bases and J by 0 bases, with 12 bases between them. The CDR3 extends over 16 amino acids. CDR1 and CDR2 from the germline V gene are MGHRA and YSYEKL. In the authors' workflow: Counts of nucleated cells, estimated from reference gene primer amplification, were obtained. TCRdb's table, derived via immunoSEQ multiplex PCR, lists solely in-frame clones and lacks some. The DNA gave D and trimming, while V, J and clone size come from that table. This table holds tens of thousands of clones, over 80% found once. The sequenced sample consisted of peripheral blood. The chain links TRBV4-1 to TRBJ2-2; D is uncertain. This TCR was sampled from a woman aged 60 to 75 with acute or convalescent COVID-19. The CDR3 protein is CASSLKTPANTGELFF. DNA of the CDR3: TGCGCCAGCAGCCTTAAGACACCCGCGAACACCGGGGAGCTGTTTTTT.